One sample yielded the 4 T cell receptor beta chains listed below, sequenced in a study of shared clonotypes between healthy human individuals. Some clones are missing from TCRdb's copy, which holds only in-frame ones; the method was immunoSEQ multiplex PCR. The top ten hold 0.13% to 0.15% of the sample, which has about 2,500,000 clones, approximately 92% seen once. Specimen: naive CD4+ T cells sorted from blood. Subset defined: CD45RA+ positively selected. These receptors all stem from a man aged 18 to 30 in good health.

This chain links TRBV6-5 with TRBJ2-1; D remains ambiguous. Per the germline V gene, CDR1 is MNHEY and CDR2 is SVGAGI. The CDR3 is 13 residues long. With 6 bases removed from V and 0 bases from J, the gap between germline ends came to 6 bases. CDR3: CASSSSSYNEQFF. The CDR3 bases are TGTGCCAGCAGCTCGAGCTCCTACAATGAGCAGTTCTTC.

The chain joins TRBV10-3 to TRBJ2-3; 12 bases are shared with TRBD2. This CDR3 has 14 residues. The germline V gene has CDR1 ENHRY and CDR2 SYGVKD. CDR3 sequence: CSTSGGFSTDTQYF. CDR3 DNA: TGTTCAACTAGCGGGGGGTTTAGCACAGATACGCAGTATTTT.

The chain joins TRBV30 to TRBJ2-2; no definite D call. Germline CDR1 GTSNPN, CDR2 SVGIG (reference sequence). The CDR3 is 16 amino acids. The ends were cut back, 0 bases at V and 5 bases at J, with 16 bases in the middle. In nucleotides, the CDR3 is TGTGCCTGGAGTGTACTTTTCACCGGGTGGACCGGGGAGCTGTTTTTT. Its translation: CAWSVLFTGWTGELFF.

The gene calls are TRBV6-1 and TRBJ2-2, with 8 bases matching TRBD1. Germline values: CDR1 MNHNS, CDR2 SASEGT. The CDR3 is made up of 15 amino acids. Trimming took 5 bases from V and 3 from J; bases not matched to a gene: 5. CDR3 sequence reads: CASSWTGSDTGELFF. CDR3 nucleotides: TGTGCCAGCAGTTGGACAGGGTCTGACACCGGGGAGCTGTTTTTT.